Listed here are 17 T cell receptor beta chains from one sample, sequenced in a study of blood T cell repertoires in COVID-19. Sequenced by immunoSEQ multiplex PCR; TCRdb stores in-frame clones only, minus some. Among 30,000 to 40,000 clones listed, roughly 81% were seen once. Sequencing used peripheral blood. All receptors derive from a human donor in a cohort sampled during active COVID-19.

This chain connects TRBV14 to TRBJ2-1, with 7 bases aligning to TRBD2. The CDR3 has 13 residues. CDR1 is SGHDN and CDR2 is FVKESK in the germline V gene. Trimming cost V 5 bases and J 10 bases; bases outside gene matches: 8. As DNA, the CDR3 is TGTGCCAGCAGCTCTTTGCGGGAGAGGGAGCAGTTCTTC. Translation: CASSSLREREQFF.

The rearrangement uses TRBV6-2 or TRBV6-3 and TRBJ1-5, with 9 bases aligning to TRBD1. The CDR3 runs 14 residues. Looked up from germline, CDR1 is MNHEY and CDR2 is SVGEGT. With 6 bases clipped from V and 2 bases from J, the junction kept 2 bases outside the gene matches. The CDR3 reads CASSRQGGNQPQHF. CDR3 coding DNA: TGTGCCAGCAGCCGACAGGGGGGCAATCAGCCCCAGCATTTT.

The chain has TRBV7-9 and TRBJ2-7, with D possibly matching TRBD1 (6 bases). Germline assignment: CDR1 SEHNR and CDR2 FQNEAQ (reference sequence). Between the trimmed V and J ends, which lost 7 bases and 9 bases, there was a span of 22 bases. CDR3 length: 14 amino acids. CDR3 DNA sequence: TGTGCCAGCACCTCAGCAGGGGTATCGCCGGCGCAGTACTTC. Translating gives CASTSAGVSPAQYF.

The chain links TRBV7-9 to TRBJ2-5; 7 bases agree with TRBD2. CDR1 and CDR2 (germline): SEHNR, FQNEAQ (reference sequence). The CDR3 covers 15 residues. V was clipped by 1 base and J by 2 bases; unmatched bases: 4. CDR3 in amino acids: CASSLGLAQQETQYF. The CDR3 DNA sequence: TGTGCCAGCAGCTTAGGACTAGCCCAACAAGAGACCCAGTACTTC.

The V and J genes are TRBV3-1 (or the pseudogene TRBV3-2) and TRBJ2-3, with 8 bases fitting TRBD2. The germline CDR1 and CDR2 sequences are LGHDT and YNNKEL (reference sequence). This CDR3 is built from 14 residues. The junction had 0 bases not matched to a gene; V was cut back by 3 bases and J by 1 base. Here the CDR3 reads CASSQTSGTDTQYF. The CDR3, as DNA: TGTGCCAGCAGCCAGACTAGCGGCACAGATACGCAGTATTTT.

This chain uses TRBV5-5 with TRBJ1-1, with D perhaps TRBD1 (5 bases). The CDR3 is 16 residues long. V was clipped by 5 bases and J by 0 bases, with 17 bases between them. Per germline, CDR1 SGHKS and CDR2 YYEKEE (reference sequence). For the CDR3, the DNA is TGTGCCAGCAGTCCGTCTCCGGGGACTATGAACACTGAAGCTTTCTTT. Amino acids: CASSPSPGTMNTEAFF.

The chain uses TRBV11-2 and TRBJ2-5; D possibly corresponds to TRBD2 (5 bases). V lost 3 bases, J lost 5 bases, and 10 bases lay in between. CDR3 size: 13 residues. Germline V gene lookup returns CDR1 SGHAT and CDR2 FQNNGV. The CDR3 loop reads CASSFATGETQYF. The CDR3 DNA reads TGTGCCAGCAGCTTCGCCACGGGGGAGACCCAGTACTTC.

The chain has TRBV16 and TRBJ2-2, with 8 bases that match TRBD1. Germline CDR1 and CDR2: KGHSY and FQNENV. With V trimmed by 4 bases and J by 0 bases, 10 bases remained unmatched. The CDR3 sequence is 18 residues long. The CDR3 bases are TGTGCCAGCAGCCTTCGGGGGACAGGAAACGCGAACACCGGGGAGCTGTTTTTT. Amino acids: CASSLRGTGNANTGELFF.

CDR3 coding DNA: TGTGCCAGTGGGGAGTTACGCGGCTCTGGAAACACCATATATTTT. Protein product: CASGELRGSGNTIYF. V is TRBV19 and J is TRBJ1-3; D ambiguous. V dropped 8 bases and J dropped 0 bases, with 14 bases sitting between them. The germline V gene encodes CDR1 LNHDA and CDR2 SQIVND (reference sequence). This CDR3 comprises 15 residues.

This chain links TRBV19 with TRBJ2-4; 8 bases are a match to TRBD2. The V segment lost 3 bases and the J segment 3 bases; nucleotides outside the gene matches: 13. CDR3 length equals 18 residues. Looked up from germline, CDR1 is LNHDA and CDR2 is SQIVND (reference sequence). This CDR3 is CASSISFMAGGGKNIQYF. CDR3 DNA: TGTGCCAGTAGTATCAGCTTCATGGCGGGGGGAGGCAAAAACATTCAGTACTTC.

J is TRBJ1-2 and V is TRBV7-9; D uncertain. Deletions cut 1 base from V and 7 bases from J, with 7 bases between. Germline-derived CDR1 and CDR2 are SEHNR and FQNEAQ (reference sequence). The CDR3 has 12 amino acids. The CDR3 spells CASSLEEGGYTF. The DNA of the CDR3 is TGTGCCAGCAGCTTAGAGGAGGGTGGCTACACCTTC.

This clone was seen only once. V usage is TRBV5-6 and J usage is TRBJ1-6; D might be TRBD1 (6 bases). The CDR3 contains 18 residues. Looked up from germline, CDR1 is SGHDT and CDR2 is YYEEEE. V was cut by 0 bases and J by 0 bases, with 13 bases left in between. CDR3 region: CASSLVGQGSSYNSPLHF. In DNA, the CDR3 is TGTGCCAGCAGCTTGGTTGGGCAGGGGTCCTCCTATAATTCACCCCTCCACTTT.

The chain couples TRBV5-1 to TRBJ2-3, with 11 positions matching TRBD2. Trimming removed 7 bases from V and 4 bases from J; junction bases left unmatched: 8. Germline V lookup: CDR1 SGHRS, CDR2 YFSETQ. The CDR3 extends over 15 amino acids. The DNA of the CDR3 is TGCGCCAGCTCATCGACTAGCGGGGCATCAGATACGCAGTATTTT. Amino acid sequence: CASSSTSGASDTQYF.

Worth noting for this clone: This CDR3 is also generated by other DNA sequences in the sample. V gene TRBV5-5 combines with J gene TRBJ1-6, with D hard to call. V gave up 0 bases and J gave up 6 bases, with 7 bases separating them. The CDR3 loop spans 14 amino acids. From germline, CDR1 is SGHKS and CDR2 YYEKEE (reference sequence). The CDR3 DNA follows: TGTGCCAGCAGCTTGGCAGGAGGTAATTCACCCCTCCACTTT. Its translation: CASSLAGGNSPLHF.

This rearrangement joins TRBV9 to TRBJ2-3, with 7 positions matching TRBD2. The CDR3 is 14 amino acids. After removal of 6 bases from V and 3 bases from J, the junction contained 7 bases not matched to a gene. The germline gives CDR1 SGDLS, CDR2 YYNGEE. The CDR3 DNA reads as TGTGCCAGCAATCCAGCGGGGAGAACAGATACGCAGTATTTT. Translating gives CASNPAGRTDTQYF.

The chain joins TRBV7-9 to TRBJ2-1; 15 bases map to TRBD2. Germline CDR1 is SEHNR and CDR2 is FQNEAQ (reference sequence). Trimming cost V 3 bases and J 5 bases; bases outside gene matches: 8. This CDR3 is built from 18 residues. This CDR3 reads CASSLGTSGGLIHNEQFF. The CDR3 region has the DNA TGTGCCAGCAGCTTGGGGACTAGCGGGGGGCTGATCCACAATGAGCAGTTCTTC.

The rearrangement joins TRBV6-5 to TRBJ2-7; unclear D gene. CDR3 length: 11 amino acids. CDR1 is MNHEY, CDR2 SVGAGI, per germline. Trimming cost V 5 bases and J 1 base, with 3 bases left between them. The CDR3 protein is CASSPSYEQYF. The DNA of the CDR3 is TGTGCCAGCAGTCCTTCCTACGAGCAGTACTTC.